This T cell receptor beta chain originates from a study of blood T cell repertoires in COVID-19. Study summary: Researchers got acute and convalescent COVID-19 samples from the United States, Italy and Spain. In each case, the material was cDNA or gDNA derived from T cells, B-cell-depleted T cells, or PBMCs.

V lost 2 bases, J lost 5 bases, and 3 bases stayed unmatched. CDR3 length: 14 residues. Germline CDR1 is LGHNT and CDR2 is FRNRAP. Repertoires were generated with immunoSEQ multiplex PCR, while TCRdb's copy carries only in-frame clones and drops some. The repertoire holds about 68,000 clones, around 83% seen once, with around 4% in the top ten. The receptor was isolated from a man aged 45-65 years with acute or convalescent COVID-19. The sequencing input was peripheral blood. The chain joins TRBV12-5 to TRBJ2-5; 9 bases are shared with TRBD1. CDR3 DNA: TGTGCTAGTGGTTTGAACAGGGGGCCTGAGACCCAGTACTTC. Its protein product is CASGLNRGPETQYF.